In this sample, the clone carrying this T cell receptor (beta chain) turned up once. This entry belongs to a study of blood T cell repertoires in COVID-19. For the study at large: Sites in the United States, Italy and Spain provided acute and convalescent COVID-19 samples. T cells, B-cell-depleted T cells, or PBMCs provided the cDNA or gDNA that served as material.

Original data processing: The authors estimated nucleated cell counts from reference gene primer amplification. Here immunoSEQ multiplex PCR was the method, and the copy in TCRdb shows in-frame clones only, minus some. The V and J calls and clone size were taken over from that table, and D and trimming were inferred from the DNA. The sample consists of 52,000 or so clones, 85% of them appearing once. V lost 4 bases and J lost 1, with 11 bases in between. Germline V CDR1 and CDR2: LNHNV, YYDKDF (reference sequence). The CDR3 loop spans 14 amino acids. J is TRBJ2-7 and V is TRBV15; D unresolved. Input material: peripheral blood. The TCR comes from a human donor in a cohort sampled during active COVID-19. The chain's CDR3 is CATSKEILSYEQYF. DNA of the CDR3: TGTGCCACCAGCAAAGAAATTCTATCCTACGAGCAGTACTTC.